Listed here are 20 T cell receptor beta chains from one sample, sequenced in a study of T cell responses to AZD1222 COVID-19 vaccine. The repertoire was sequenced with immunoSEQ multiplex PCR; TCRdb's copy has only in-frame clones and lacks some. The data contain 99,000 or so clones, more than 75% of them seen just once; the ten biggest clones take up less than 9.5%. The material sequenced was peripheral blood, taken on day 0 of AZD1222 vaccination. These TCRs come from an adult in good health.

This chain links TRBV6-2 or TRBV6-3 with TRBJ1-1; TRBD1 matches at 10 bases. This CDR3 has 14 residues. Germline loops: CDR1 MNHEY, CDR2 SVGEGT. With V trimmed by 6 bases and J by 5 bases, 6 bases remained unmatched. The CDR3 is CASSRDRGFTEAFF. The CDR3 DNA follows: TGTGCCAGCAGCCGGGACAGGGGTTTTACTGAAGCTTTCTTT.

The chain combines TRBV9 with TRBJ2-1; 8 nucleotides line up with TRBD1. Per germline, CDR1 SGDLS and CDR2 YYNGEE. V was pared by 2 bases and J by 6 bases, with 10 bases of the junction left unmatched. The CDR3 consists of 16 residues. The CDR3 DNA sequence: TGTGCCAGCAGCGTCCTACAGGGGGGTGTTGGCAATGAGCAGTTCTTC. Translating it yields CASSVLQGGVGNEQFF.

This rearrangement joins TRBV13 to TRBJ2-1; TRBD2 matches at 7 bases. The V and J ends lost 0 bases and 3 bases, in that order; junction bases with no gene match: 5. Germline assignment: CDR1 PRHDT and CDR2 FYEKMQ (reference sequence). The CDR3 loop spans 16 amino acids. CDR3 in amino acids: CASSLGLAGVYNEQFF. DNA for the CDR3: TGTGCCAGCAGCTTAGGTCTGGCGGGAGTCTACAATGAGCAGTTCTTC.

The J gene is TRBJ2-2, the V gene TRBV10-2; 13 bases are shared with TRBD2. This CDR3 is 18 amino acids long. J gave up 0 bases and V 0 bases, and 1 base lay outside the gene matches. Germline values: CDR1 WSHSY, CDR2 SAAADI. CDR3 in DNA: TGCGCCAGCAGTGAGTCTGGACTAGCGGGAGCGAACACCGGGGAGCTGTTTTTT. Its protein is CASSESGLAGANTGELFF.

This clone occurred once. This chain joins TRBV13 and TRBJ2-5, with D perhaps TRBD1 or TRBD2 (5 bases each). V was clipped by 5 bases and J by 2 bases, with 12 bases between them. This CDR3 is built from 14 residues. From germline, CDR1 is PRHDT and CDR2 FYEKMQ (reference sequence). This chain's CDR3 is CASSPWGRQETQYF. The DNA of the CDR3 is TGTGCCAGCAGCCCTTGGGGACGTCAAGAGACCCAGTACTTC.

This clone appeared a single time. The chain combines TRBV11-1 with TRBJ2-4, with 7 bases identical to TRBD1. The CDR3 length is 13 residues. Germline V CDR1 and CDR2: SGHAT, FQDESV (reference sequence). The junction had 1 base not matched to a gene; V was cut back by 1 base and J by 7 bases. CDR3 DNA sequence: TGTGCCAGCAGCTTAGGCAGGGGGAACATTCAGTACTTC. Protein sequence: CASSLGRGNIQYF.

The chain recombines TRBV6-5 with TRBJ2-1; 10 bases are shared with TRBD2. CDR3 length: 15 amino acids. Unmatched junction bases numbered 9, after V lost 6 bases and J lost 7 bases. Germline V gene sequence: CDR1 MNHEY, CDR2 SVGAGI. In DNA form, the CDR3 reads TGTGCCAGCAGCTTTAGCGGGAGGCCGGGAAATGAGCAGTTCTTC. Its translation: CASSFSGRPGNEQFF.

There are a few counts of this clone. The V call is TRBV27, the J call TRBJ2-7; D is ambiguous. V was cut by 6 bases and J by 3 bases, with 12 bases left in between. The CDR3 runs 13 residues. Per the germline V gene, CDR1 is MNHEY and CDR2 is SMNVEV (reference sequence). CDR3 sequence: CASRFMGHYEQYF. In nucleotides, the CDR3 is TGTGCCAGCAGATTCATGGGTCACTACGAGCAGTACTTC.

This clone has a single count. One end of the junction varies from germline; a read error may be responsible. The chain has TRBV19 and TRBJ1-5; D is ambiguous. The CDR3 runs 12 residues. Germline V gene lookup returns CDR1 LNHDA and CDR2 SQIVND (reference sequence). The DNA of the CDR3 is TGTGCCAGTAGTATACCGAATCAACCCCAGCATTTT. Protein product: CASSIPNQPQHF.

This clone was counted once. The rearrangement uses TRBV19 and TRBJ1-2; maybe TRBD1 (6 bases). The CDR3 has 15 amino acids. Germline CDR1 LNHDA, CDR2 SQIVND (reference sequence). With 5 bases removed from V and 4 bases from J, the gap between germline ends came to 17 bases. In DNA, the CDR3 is TGTGCCAGTAGTCAGGGGTCCATCACCCTCTATGGCTACACCTTC. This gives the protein CASSQGSITLYGYTF.

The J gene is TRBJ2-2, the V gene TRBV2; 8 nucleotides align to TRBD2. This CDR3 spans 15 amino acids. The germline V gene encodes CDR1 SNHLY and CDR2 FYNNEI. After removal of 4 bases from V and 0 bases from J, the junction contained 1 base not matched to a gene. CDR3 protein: CASSVAGTNTGELFF. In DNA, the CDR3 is TGTGCCAGCAGTGTAGCGGGAACGAACACCGGGGAGCTGTTTTTT.

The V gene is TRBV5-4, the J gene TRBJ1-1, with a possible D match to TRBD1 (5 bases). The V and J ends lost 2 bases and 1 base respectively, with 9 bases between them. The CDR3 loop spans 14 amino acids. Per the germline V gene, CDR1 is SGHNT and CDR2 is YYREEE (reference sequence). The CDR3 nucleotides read TGTGCCAGCAGCTTATACGGGACGAACACTGAAGCTTTCTTT. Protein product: CASSLYGTNTEAFF.

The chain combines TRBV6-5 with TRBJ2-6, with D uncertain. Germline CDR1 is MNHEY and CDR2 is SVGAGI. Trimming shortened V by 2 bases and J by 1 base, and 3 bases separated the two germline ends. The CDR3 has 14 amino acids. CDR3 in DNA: TGTGCCAGCAGTTACGGTTCTGGGGCCAACGTCCTGACTTTC. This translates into CASSYGSGANVLTF.

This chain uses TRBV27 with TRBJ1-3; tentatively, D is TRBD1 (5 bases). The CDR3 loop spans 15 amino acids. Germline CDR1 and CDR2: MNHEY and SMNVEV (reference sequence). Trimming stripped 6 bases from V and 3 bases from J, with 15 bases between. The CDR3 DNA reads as TGTGCCAGCAGCGCCAGAGGGGTCGTTGGAAACACCATATATTTT. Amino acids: CASSARGVVGNTIYF.

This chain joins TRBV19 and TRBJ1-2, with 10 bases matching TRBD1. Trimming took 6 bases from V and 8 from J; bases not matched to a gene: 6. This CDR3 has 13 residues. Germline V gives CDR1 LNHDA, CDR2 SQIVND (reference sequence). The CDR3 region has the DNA TGTGCCAGTAGCCTCGGACAGGGGGGAGGCTACACCTTC. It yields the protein CASSLGQGGGYTF.

The CDR3 sequence: CASSPVSGRTNEQYF. The CDR3 DNA is TGTGCCAGCTCACCAGTTAGCGGGAGGACCAACGAGCAGTACTTC. This rearrangement joins TRBV18 to TRBJ2-7; 10 bases line up with TRBD2. CDR3 length: 15 residues. The V gene end was trimmed by 2 bases and the J gene end by 5 bases; junction bases not matched to a gene: 6. Germline lookup yields CDR1 KGHSH and CDR2 LQKENI.

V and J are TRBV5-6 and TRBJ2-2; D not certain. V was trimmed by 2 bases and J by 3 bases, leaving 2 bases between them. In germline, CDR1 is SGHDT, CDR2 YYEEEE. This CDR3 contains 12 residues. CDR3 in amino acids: CASSFDTGELFF. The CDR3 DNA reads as TGTGCCAGCAGCTTCGACACCGGGGAGCTGTTTTTT.

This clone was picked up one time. CDR3 in amino acids: CATSDTGNWPQHF. Here the CDR3 DNA reads TGTGCCACCAGTGATACAGGGAATTGGCCCCAGCATTTT. This rearrangement joins TRBV24-1 to TRBJ1-5; a weak D match, TRBD1 (6 bases). The germline V gene has CDR1 KGHDR and CDR2 SFDVKD. The germline V and J ends were trimmed by 3 bases and 9 bases, with 11 bases remaining between them. CDR3 length: 13 residues.

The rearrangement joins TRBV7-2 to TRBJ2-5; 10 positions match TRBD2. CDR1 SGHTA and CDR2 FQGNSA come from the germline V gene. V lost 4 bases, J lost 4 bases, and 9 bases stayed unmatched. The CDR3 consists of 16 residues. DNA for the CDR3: TGTGCCAGCAGCTCGGGACTAGCGTCGATCCGAGAGACCCAGTACTTC. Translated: CASSSGLASIRETQYF.

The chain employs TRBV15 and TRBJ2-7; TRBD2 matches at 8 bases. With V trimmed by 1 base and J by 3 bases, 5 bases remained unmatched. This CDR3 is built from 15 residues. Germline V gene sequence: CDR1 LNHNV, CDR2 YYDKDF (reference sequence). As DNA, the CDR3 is TGTGCCACCAGCAGAGGGGCTAGCGGGCTCTACGAGCAGTACTTC. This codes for CATSRGASGLYEQYF.